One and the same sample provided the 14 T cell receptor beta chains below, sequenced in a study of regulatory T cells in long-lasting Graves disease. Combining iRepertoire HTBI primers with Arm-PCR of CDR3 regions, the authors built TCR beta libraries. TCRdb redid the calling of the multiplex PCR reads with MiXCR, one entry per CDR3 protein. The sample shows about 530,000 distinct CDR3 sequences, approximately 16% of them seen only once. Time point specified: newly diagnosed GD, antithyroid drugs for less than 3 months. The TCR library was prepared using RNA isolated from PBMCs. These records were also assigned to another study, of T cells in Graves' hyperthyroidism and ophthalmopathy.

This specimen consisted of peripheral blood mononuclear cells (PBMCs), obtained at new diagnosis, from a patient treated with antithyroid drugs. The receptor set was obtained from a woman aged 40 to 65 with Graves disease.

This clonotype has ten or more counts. CDR3 nucleotides: TGTGCCATTACGGACAGGCATTATGGCTACACCTTC. This translates into CAITDRHYGYTF. The chain carries TRBV12-3 or TRBV12-4 and TRBJ1-2, with 7 bases fitting TRBD1. The ends lost 10 bases at V and 5 bases at J; junction bases unmatched: 7. The CDR3 spans 12 residues.

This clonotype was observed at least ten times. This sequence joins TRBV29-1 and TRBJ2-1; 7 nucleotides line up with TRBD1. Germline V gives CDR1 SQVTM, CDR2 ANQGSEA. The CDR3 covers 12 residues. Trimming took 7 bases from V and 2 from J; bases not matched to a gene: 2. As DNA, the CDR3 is TGCAGCGGGGACAGAGCCTACAATGAGCAGTTCTTC. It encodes CSGDRAYNEQFF.

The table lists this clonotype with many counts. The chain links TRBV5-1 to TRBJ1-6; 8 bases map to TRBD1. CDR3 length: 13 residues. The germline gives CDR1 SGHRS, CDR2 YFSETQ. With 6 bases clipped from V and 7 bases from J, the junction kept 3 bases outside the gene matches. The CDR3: CASKQGGNSPLHF. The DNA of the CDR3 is TGCGCCAGCAAACAGGGGGGGAATTCACCCCTCCACTTT.

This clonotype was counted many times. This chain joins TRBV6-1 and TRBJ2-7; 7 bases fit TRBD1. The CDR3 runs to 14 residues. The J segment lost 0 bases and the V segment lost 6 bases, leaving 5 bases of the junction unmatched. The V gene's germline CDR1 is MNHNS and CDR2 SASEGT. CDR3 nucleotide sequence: TGTGCCAGCAGATCTGGGACAGCCTCCTACGAGCAGTACTTC. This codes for CASRSGTASYEQYF.

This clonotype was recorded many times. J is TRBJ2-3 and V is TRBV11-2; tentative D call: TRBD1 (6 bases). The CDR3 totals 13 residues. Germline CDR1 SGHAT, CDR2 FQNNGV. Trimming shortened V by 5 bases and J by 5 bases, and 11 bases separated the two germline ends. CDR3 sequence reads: CASSPTGLDTQYF. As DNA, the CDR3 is TGTGCCAGCAGCCCGACAGGCTTAGATACGCAGTATTTT. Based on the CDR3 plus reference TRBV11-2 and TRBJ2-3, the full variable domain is EAGVAQSPRYKIIEKRQSVAFWCNPISGHATLYWYQQILGQGPKLLIQFQNNGVVDDSQLPKDRFSAERLKGVDSTLKIQPAKLEDSAVYLCASSPTGLDTQYFGPGTRLTVL.

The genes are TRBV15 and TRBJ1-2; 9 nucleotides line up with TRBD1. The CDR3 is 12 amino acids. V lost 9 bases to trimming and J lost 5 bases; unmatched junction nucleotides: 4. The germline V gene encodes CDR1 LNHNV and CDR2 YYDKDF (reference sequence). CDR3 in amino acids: CATQGASYGYTF. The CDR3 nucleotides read TGTGCCACACAGGGGGCAAGTTATGGCTACACCTTC.

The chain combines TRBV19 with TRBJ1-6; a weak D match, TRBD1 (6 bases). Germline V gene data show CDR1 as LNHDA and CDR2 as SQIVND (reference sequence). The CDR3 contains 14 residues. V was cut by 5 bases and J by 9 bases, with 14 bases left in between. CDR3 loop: CASSPTGKGSPLHF. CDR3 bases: TGTGCCAGTAGTCCGACAGGAAAGGGTTCACCCCTCCACTTT.

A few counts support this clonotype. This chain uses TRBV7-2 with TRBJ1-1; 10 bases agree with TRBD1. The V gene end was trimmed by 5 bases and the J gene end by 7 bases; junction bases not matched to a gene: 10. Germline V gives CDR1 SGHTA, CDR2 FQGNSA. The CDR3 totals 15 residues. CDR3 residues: CASSPRGQGYNEAFF. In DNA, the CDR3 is TGTGCCAGCAGCCCTAGGGGACAGGGGTATAATGAAGCTTTCTTT.

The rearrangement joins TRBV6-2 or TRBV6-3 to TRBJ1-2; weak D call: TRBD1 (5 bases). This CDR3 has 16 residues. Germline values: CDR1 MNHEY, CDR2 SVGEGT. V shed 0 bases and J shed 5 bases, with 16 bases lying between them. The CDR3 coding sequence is TGTGCCAGCAGTTACTCGGCCCTGACGGGGCGGTATGGCTACACCTTC. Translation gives CASSYSALTGRYGYTF.

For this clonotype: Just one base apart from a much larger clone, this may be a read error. CDR3 bases: TGTGCCGGCAGCCTACAGGGTTATGGAAGGAACACTGAAGCTTTCTTT. This encodes CAGSLQGYGRNTEAFF. This sequence joins TRBV7-2 and TRBJ1-1, with D maybe TRBD1 (6 bases). From germline, CDR1 is SGHTA and CDR2 FQGNSA. The CDR3 consists of 16 residues. Filled out from reference TRBV7-2 and TRBJ1-1, the complete variable domain reads GAGVSQSPSNKVTEKGKDVELRCDPISGHTALYWYRQSLGQGLEFLIYFQGNSAPDKSGLPSDRFSAERTGGSVSTLTIQRTQQEDSAVYLCAGSLQGYGRNTEAFFGQGTRLTVV.

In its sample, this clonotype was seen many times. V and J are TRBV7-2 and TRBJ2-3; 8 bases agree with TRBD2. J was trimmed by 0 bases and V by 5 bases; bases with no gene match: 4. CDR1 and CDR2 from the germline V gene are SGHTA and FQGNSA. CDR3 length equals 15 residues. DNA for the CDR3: TGTGCCAGCAGCGCGAGACTAGCGAGCACAGATACGCAGTATTTT. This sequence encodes CASSARLASTDTQYF.

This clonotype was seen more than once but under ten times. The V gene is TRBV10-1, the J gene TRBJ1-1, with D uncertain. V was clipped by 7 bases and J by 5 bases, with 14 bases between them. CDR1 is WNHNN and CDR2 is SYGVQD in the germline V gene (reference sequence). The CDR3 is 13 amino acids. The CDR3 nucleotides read TGCGCCAGCAAGGTCCGGAGGGAAACTGAAGCTTTCTTT. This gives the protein CASKVRRETEAFF.

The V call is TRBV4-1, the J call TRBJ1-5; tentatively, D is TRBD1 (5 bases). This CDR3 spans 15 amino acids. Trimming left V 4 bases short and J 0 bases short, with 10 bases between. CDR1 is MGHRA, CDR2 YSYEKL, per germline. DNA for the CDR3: TGCGCCAGCAGCCTCGGGACCCTTAGCAATCAGCCCCAGCATTTT. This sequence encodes CASSLGTLSNQPQHF.

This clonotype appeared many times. In nucleotides, the CDR3 is TGTGCCAGCATTGACAGGACATCCGCAACTAATGAAAAACTGTTTTTT. Its translation is CASIDRTSATNEKLFF. The chain uses TRBV6-2 or TRBV6-3 and TRBJ1-4; possible D gene TRBD1, 6 bases. The CDR3 totals 16 residues. The V and J ends lost 7 bases and 0 bases respectively, with 15 bases between them. CDR1 is MNHEY and CDR2 is SVGEGT in the germline V gene.